This TCR beta chain emerged from a study of T cell responses to AZD1222 COVID-19 vaccine. Overall study: Timing groups of about 4 and about 12 weeks for second doses were pooled. Points from the study as a whole: Spike-specific TCR depth and breadth grew after two AZD1222 doses. Clonal diversity was possibly underestimated, and white British individuals and females predominated among donors. Across the whole spike, CD4 TCRs peaked at regions 160-218 and 743-854.

V was clipped by 4 bases and J by 3 bases, with 14 bases between them. The CDR3 runs 14 residues. Germline lookup yields CDR1 SGHNT and CDR2 YYREEE (reference sequence). Points on this clone: The antigen is unknown.

The assay was immunoSEQ multiplex PCR, and TCRdb's table has in-frame clones only and misses some. The data show 170,000 or so clones, with around 94% seen just once and roughly 0.9% held by the top ten. The sequence was obtained from an adult in good health. The chain recombines TRBV5-4 with TRBJ2-7, with D possibly called TRBD1 or TRBD2 (6 bases each). The source was peripheral blood, collected on day 0 of AZD1222 vaccination. The CDR3 sequence: CASSPGGRDYEQYF. CDR3 sequence (DNA): TGTGCCAGCAGCCCCGGGGGCCGGGACTACGAGCAGTACTTC.